One and the same sample provided the 18 T cell receptor beta chains below, sequenced in a study of identical twins. TCRdb used MiXCR to reprocess the 5' RACE reads, holding one entry per CDR3 protein. The sample consists of around 530,000 distinct CDR3 sequences, roughly 15% of them appearing once. The same data also contributed to another study, on yellow fever vaccine responses in identical twins.

Material: CD4+ T cells sorted from blood. Source of these receptors: a young woman in good health.

V gene TRBV5-1 combines with J gene TRBJ2-1; 7 bases map to TRBD2. V lost 5 bases, J lost 4 bases, and 6 bases stayed unmatched. Germline V lookup: CDR1 SGHRS, CDR2 YFSETQ. The CDR3 has 14 residues. CDR3 DNA: TGCGCCAGCAGAGGTGGGAGGGGATACAATGAGCAGTTCTTC. Translated, it gives CASRGGRGYNEQFF.

The chain joins TRBV12-3 or TRBV12-4 to TRBJ2-1, with D tentatively TRBD2 (6 bases). With 3 bases removed from V and 1 base from J, the gap between germline ends came to 19 bases. The CDR3 is 18 amino acids. CDR3 protein: CASSFTTGLARSYNEQFF. Written as DNA, the CDR3 is TGTGCCAGCAGTTTCACGACGGGGCTAGCGAGGTCCTACAATGAGCAGTTCTTC.

The CDR3: CASSEFSGYEQYV. The CDR3, as DNA: TGTGCCAGCAGTGAATTTTCGGGCTACGAGCAGTACGTC. The chain is built from TRBV6-1 and TRBJ2-7; D not resolved. V dropped 2 bases and J dropped 3 bases, with 8 bases sitting between them. The CDR3 is 13 residues long. Germline V CDR1 and CDR2: MNHNS, SASEGT.

This sequence joins TRBV24-1 and TRBJ2-1; D gene ambiguous. With 6 bases removed from V and 0 bases from J, the gap between germline ends came to 17 bases. The CDR3 is 17 residues long. Germline CDR1 and CDR2: KGHDR and SFDVKD. The CDR3 reads CATSQAAGSNSYNEQFF. The CDR3 DNA is TGTGCCACCAGTCAGGCCGCAGGATCGAACTCCTACAATGAGCAGTTCTTC.

This clonotype has more than one count but fewer than ten. This chain links TRBV10-3 with TRBJ1-1; no reliable D call. This CDR3 has 15 amino acids. The germline V gene has CDR1 ENHRY and CDR2 SYGVKD. Trimming cost V 2 bases and J 4 bases, with 14 bases left between them. CDR3 sequence (DNA): TGTGCCATCAGTGAGGCCCCGGGGTTTGGCACTGAAGCTTTCTTT. Translation gives CAISEAPGFGTEAFF.

This clonotype was recorded a few times. The chain carries TRBV20-1 and TRBJ2-3, with TRBD2 matching 9 bases. The CDR3 sequence is 14 residues long. V shed 5 bases, J shed 0 bases, and the junction held 3 bases outside the gene matches. The germline CDR1 and CDR2 sequences are DFQATT and SNEGSKA (reference sequence). CDR3 region: CSALTSGSTDTQYF. CDR3 nucleotides: TGCAGTGCTCTCACTAGCGGGAGCACAGATACGCAGTATTTT.

This clonotype was detected only a few times. The chain joins TRBV27 to TRBJ2-7; 11 bases match TRBD2. The junction had 9 bases not matched to a gene; V was cut back by 8 bases and J by 3 bases. Germline CDR1 is MNHEY and CDR2 is SMNVEV (reference sequence). The CDR3 spans 15 residues. CDR3 protein: CASPLETSGDYEQYF. DNA for the CDR3: TGTGCCAGCCCCCTTGAGACTAGCGGGGACTACGAGCAGTACTTC.

This clonotype was observed many times. V usage is TRBV11-2 and J usage is TRBJ1-2; 7 bases align to TRBD1. V gave up 1 base and J gave up 1 base; unmatched junction bases: 9. The germline gives CDR1 SGHAT, CDR2 FQNNGV. There are 17 residues in the CDR3. The CDR3 region has the DNA TGTGCCAGCAGCTTAGTTGAAAGGACAGGCTATAACTATGGCTACACCTTC. It specifies CASSLVERTGYNYGYTF.

This clonotype was seen at least ten times. The rearrangement joins TRBV9 to TRBJ2-1; unclear D gene. The CDR3 runs to 15 residues. V lost 4 bases to trimming and J lost 0 bases, with 11 bases between them. Germline V gene sequence: CDR1 SGDLS, CDR2 YYNGEE. This CDR3 reads CASSPPGISYNEQFF. The CDR3, as DNA: TGTGCCAGCAGCCCCCCCGGAATCTCCTACAATGAGCAGTTCTTC.

The chain has TRBV28 and TRBJ2-3; D is unresolved. The ends were cut back, 6 bases at V and 4 bases at J, with 8 bases in the middle. This CDR3 spans 12 amino acids. Germline CDR1 and CDR2: MDHEN and SYDVKM. CDR3 sequence (DNA): TGTGCCAGCAGGGTGAGCGCAGATACGCAGTATTTT. This translates into CASRVSADTQYF.

The table lists this clonotype with a few counts. The J gene is TRBJ1-2, the V gene TRBV6-6; unclear D gene. CDR1 and CDR2 from the germline V gene are MNHNY and SVGAGI (reference sequence). The CDR3 extends over 12 amino acids. Between the trimmed V and J ends, which lost 6 bases and 0 bases, there was a span of 5 bases. This chain's CDR3 is CASSAANYGYTF. The CDR3 coding sequence is TGTGCCAGCAGCGCTGCTAACTATGGCTACACCTTC.

This clonotype has a handful of counts. The chain uses TRBV2 and TRBJ2-4, with TRBD1 matching 7 bases. The junction had 12 bases not matched to a gene; V was cut back by 5 bases and J by 8 bases. The CDR3 is made up of 15 amino acids. The V gene's germline CDR1 is SNHLY and CDR2 FYNNEI. CDR3 loop: CASSKSGTASYIQYF. Here the CDR3 DNA reads TGTGCCAGCAGTAAATCCGGGACAGCCAGCTACATTCAGTACTTC.

The chain links TRBV10-3 to TRBJ2-3, with a weak D call TRBD2 (5 bases). Trimming cost V 3 bases and J 4 bases, with 14 bases left between them. This CDR3 spans 15 amino acids. CDR1 and CDR2 from the germline V gene are ENHRY and SYGVKD. The CDR3 sequence is CAISDWGEVADTQYF. The CDR3 bases are TGTGCCATCAGTGATTGGGGAGAGGTCGCAGATACGCAGTATTTT.

The V and J genes are TRBV12-3 or TRBV12-4 and TRBJ1-5; no definite D call. This CDR3 has 13 residues. Between the trimmed V and J ends, which lost 3 bases and 3 bases, there was a span of 6 bases. CDR3 sequence reads: CASSLGINQPQHF. Here the CDR3 DNA reads TGTGCCAGCAGTTTGGGAATCAATCAGCCCCAGCATTTT.

In this sample, this clonotype turned up once. CDR3 nucleotide sequence: TGCAGTGGGGGGGTCGGCGGGAGGGACTACGAGCAGTACTTC. Translation gives CSGGVGGRDYEQYF. The chain joins TRBV20-1 to TRBJ2-7; 9 bases align to TRBD2. Germline trimming cut 7 bases from V and 3 bases from J; bases unmatched to any gene: 10. The CDR3 length is 14 residues. Germline CDR1 reads DFQATT; CDR2 reads SNEGSKA (reference sequence).

There are a few counts of this clonotype. The rearrangement joins TRBV6-1 to TRBJ2-2, with a possible D match to TRBD1 (8 bases). This CDR3 is built from 15 residues. V shed 6 bases and J shed 4 bases, with 15 bases lying between them. Per germline, CDR1 MNHNS and CDR2 SASEGT. CDR3 in DNA: TGTGCCAGCAGCAACAGGGGGGGATCCACCGGGGAGCTGTTTTTT. Amino acids: CASSNRGGSTGELFF.

This clonotype was seen a handful of times. This chain uses TRBV25-1 with TRBJ2-7; D unresolved. Trimming left V 4 bases short and J 2 bases short, with 9 bases between. This CDR3 contains 13 residues. Germline V gene sequence: CDR1 MGHDK, CDR2 SYGVNS. In DNA form, the CDR3 reads TGTGCCAGCAGTGGACGGGTAACCTACGAGCAGTACTTC. This codes for CASSGRVTYEQYF.

The genes are TRBV6-5 and TRBJ2-1, with D unclear. Germline V gene sequence: CDR1 MNHEY, CDR2 SVGAGI. V was cut by 3 bases and J by 7 bases, with 16 bases left in between. This CDR3 is 15 amino acids long. CDR3 in amino acids: CASSYPSGVSNEQFF. CDR3 nucleotides: TGTGCCAGCAGTTATCCCTCGGGTGTTTCTAATGAGCAGTTCTTC.